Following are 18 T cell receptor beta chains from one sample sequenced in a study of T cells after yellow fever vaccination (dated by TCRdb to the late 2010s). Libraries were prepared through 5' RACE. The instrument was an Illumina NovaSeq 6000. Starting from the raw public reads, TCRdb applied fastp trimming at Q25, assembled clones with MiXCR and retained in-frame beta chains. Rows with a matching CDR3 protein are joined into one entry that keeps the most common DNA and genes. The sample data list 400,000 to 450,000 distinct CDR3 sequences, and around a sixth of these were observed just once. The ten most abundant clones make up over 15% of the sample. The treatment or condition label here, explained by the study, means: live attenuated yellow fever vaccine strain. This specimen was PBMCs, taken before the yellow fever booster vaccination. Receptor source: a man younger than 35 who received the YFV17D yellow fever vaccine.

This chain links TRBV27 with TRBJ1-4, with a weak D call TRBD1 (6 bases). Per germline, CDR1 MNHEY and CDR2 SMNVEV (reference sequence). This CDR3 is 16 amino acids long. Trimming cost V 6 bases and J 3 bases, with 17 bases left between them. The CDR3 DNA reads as TGTGCCAGCAGACGCGCGGGGGGCTTCGCTAATGAAAAACTGTTTTTT. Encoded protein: CASRRAGGFANEKLFF.

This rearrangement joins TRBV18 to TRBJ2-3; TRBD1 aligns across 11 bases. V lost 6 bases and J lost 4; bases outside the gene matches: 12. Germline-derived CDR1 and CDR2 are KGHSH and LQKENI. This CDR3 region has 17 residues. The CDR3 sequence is CASSDADRGRGADTQYF. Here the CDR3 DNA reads TGTGCCAGCTCCGACGCGGACAGGGGGCGCGGAGCAGATACGCAGTATTTT.

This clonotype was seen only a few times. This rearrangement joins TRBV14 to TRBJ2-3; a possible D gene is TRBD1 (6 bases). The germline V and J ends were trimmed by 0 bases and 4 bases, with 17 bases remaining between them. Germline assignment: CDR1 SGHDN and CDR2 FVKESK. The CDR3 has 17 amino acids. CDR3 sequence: CASSQDQKGRGADTQYF. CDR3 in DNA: TGTGCCAGCAGCCAAGATCAGAAGGGCAGGGGCGCAGATACGCAGTATTTT. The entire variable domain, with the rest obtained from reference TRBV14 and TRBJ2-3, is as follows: EAGVTQFPSHSVIEKGQTVTLRCDPISGHDNLYWYRRVMGKEIKFLLHFVKESKQDESGMPNNRFLAERTGGTYSTLKVQPAELEDSGVYFCASSQDQKGRGADTQYFGPGTRLTVL.

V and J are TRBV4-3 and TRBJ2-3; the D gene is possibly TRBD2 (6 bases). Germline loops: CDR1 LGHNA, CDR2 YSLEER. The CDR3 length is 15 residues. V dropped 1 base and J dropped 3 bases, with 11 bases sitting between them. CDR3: CASSQGLADTDTQYF. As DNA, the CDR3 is TGCGCCAGCAGCCAAGGGTTAGCGGATACAGATACGCAGTATTTT.

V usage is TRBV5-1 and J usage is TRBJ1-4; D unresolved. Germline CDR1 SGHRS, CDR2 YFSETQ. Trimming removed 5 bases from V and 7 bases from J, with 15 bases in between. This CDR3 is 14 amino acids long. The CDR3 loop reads CASRVDVAVEKLFF. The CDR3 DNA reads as TGCGCCAGCAGAGTCGACGTGGCAGTTGAAAAACTGTTTTTT.

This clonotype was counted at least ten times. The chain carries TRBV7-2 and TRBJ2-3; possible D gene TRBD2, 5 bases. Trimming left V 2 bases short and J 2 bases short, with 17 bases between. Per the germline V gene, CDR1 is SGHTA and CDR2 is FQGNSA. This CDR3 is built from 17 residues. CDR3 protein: CASSLFASAASTDTQYF. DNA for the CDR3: TGTGCCAGCAGCTTATTTGCTTCAGCGGCCTCCACAGATACGCAGTATTTT.

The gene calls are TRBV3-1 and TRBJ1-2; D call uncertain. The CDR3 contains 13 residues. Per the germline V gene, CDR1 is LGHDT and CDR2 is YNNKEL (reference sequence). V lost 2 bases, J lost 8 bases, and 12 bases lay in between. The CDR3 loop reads CASSQSSTWGYTF. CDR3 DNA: TGTGCCAGCAGCCAATCCTCGACGTGGGGCTACACCTTC. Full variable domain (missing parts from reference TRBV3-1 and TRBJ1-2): DTAVSQTPKYLVTQMGNDKSIKCEQNLGHDTMYWYKQDSKKFLKIMFSYNNKELIINETVPNRFSPKSPDKAHLNLHINSLELGDSAVYFCASSQSSTWGYTFGSGTRLTVV.

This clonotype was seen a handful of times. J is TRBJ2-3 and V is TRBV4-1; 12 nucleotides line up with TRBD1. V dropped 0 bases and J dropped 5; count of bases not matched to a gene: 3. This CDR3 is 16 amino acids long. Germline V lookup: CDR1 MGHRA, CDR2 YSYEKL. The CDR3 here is CASSQEGTGGEDTQYF. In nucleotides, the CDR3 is TGCGCCAGCAGCCAAGAGGGGACAGGGGGCGAAGATACGCAGTATTTT.

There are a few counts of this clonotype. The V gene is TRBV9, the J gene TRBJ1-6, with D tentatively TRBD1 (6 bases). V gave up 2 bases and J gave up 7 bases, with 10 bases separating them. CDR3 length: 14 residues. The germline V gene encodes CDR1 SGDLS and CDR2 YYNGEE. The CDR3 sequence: CASSVTGSNSPLHF. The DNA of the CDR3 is TGTGCCAGCAGCGTTACAGGGAGCAATTCACCCCTCCACTTT.

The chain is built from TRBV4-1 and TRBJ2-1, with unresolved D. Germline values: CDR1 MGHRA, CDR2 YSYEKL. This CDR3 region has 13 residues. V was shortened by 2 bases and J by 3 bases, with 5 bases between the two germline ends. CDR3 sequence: CASSQRFYNEQFF. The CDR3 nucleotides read TGCGCCAGCAGCCAAAGATTCTACAATGAGCAGTTCTTC.

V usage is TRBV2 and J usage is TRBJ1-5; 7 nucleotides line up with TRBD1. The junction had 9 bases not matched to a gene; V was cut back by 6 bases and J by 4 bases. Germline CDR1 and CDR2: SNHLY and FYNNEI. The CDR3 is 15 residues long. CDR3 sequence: CASRDRDSPNQPQHF. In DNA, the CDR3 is TGTGCCAGCAGGGACCGGGACAGCCCAAATCAGCCCCAGCATTTT.

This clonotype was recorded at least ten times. In DNA form, the CDR3 reads TGCAGCGCTACCCCGAACGCACTCAACTACGAGCAGTACGTC. Translated, it gives CSATPNALNYEQYV. The chain recombines TRBV20-1 with TRBJ2-7; no reliable D call. CDR1 and CDR2 from the germline V gene are DFQATT and SNEGSKA (reference sequence). CDR3 length: 14 amino acids.

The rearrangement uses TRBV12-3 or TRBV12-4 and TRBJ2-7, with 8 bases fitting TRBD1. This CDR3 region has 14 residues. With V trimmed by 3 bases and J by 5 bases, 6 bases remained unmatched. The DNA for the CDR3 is TGTGCCAGCAGTTTTGCGCAGGGGGCACACGAGCAGTACTTC. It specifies CASSFAQGAHEQYF.

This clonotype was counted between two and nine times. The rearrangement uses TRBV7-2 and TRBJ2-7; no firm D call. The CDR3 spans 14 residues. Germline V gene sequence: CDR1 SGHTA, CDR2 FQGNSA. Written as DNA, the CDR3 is TGTGCCAGCAGCTTATCAGGTGGCTCCCACGAGCAGTACGTC. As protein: CASSLSGGSHEQYV.

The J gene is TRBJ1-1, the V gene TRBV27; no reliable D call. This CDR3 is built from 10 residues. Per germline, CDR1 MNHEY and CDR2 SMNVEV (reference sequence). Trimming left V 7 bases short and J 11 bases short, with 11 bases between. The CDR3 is CASIGGEAFF. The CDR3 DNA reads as TGTGCCAGCATCGGCGGTGAGGCTTTCTTT.

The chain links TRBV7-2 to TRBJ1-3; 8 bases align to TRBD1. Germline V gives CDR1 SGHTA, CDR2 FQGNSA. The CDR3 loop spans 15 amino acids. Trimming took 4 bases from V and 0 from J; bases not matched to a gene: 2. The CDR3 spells CASSWTGFSGNTIYF. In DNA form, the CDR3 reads TGTGCCAGCAGCTGGACAGGGTTCTCTGGAAACACCATATATTTT.

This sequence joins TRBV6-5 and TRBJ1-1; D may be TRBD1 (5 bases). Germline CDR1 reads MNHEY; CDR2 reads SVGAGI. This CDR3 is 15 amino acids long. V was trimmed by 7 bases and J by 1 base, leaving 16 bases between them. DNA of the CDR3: TGTGCCAGCACCATGGGAGGGACTCAGAACACTGAAGCTTTCTTT. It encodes CASTMGGTQNTEAFF.

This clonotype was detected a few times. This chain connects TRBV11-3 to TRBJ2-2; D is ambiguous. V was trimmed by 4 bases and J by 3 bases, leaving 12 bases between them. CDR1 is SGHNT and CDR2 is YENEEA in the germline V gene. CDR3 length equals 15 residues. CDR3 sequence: CASSSTFGYTGELFF. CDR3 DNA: TGTGCCAGCAGCTCAACTTTTGGGTACACCGGGGAGCTGTTTTTT.